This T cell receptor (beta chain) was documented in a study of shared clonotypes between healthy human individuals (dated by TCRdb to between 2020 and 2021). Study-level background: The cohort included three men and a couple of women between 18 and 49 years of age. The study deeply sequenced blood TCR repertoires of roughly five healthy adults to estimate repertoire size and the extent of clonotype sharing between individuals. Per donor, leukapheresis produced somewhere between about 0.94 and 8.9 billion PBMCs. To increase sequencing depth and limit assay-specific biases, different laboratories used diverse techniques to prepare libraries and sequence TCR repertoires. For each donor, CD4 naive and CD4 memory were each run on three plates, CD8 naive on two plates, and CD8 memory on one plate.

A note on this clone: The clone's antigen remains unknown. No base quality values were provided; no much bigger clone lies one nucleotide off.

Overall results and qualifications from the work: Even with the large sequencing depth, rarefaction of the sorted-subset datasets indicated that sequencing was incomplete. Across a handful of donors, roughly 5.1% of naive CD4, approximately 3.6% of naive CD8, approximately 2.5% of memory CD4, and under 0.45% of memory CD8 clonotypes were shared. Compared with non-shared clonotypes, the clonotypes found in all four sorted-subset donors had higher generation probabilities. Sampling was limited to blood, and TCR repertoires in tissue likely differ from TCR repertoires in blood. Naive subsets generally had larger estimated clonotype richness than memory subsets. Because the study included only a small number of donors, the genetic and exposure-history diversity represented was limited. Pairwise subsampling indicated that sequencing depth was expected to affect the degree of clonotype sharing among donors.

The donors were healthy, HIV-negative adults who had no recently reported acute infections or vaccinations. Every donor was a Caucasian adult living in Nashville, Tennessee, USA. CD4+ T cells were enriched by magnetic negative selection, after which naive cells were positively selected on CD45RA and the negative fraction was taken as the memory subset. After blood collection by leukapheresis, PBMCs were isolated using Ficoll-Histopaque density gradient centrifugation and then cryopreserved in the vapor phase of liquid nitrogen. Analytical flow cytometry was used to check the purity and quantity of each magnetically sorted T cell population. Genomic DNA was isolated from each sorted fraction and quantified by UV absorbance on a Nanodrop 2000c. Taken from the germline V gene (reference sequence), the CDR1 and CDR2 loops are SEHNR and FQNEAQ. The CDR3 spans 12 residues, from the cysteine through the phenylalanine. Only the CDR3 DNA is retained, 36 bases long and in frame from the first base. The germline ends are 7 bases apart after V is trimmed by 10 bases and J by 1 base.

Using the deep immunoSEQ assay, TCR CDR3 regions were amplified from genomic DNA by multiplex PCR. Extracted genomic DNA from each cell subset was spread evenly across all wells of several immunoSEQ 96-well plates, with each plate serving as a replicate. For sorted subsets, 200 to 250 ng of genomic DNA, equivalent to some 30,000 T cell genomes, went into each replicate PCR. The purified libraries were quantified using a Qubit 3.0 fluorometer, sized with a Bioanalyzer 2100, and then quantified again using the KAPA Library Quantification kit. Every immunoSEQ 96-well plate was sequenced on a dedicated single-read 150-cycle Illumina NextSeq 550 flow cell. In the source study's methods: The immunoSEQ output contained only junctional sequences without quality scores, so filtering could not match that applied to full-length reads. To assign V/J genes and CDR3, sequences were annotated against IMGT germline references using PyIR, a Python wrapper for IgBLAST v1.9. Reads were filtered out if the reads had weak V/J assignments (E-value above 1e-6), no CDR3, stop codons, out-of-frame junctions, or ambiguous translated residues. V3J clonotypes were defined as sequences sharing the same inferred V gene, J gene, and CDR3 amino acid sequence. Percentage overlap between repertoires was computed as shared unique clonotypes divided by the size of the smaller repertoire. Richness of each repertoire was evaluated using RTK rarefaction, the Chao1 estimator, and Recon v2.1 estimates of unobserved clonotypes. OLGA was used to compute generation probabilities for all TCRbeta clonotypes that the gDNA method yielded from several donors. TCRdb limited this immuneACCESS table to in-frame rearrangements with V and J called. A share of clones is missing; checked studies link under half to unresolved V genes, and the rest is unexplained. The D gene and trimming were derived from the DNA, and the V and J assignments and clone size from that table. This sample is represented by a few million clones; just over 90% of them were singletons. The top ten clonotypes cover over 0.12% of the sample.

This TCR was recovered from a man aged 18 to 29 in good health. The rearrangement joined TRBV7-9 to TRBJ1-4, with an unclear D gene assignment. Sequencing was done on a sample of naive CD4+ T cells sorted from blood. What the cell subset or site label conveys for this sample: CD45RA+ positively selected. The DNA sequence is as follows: TGTGCCAACGAGGAAACTAATGAAAAACTGTTTTTT. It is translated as CANEETNEKLFF.